This T cell receptor beta chain was found in a study of metastatic and nonmetastatic thyroid tumors. Whole-study context: Comparative analysis of repertoires was undertaken across blood and tumor or nodule tissue obtained from malignant and benign thyroid patients.

The V gene lost 8 bases and the J gene lost 5 bases, with 15 bases spanning the gap. Per the germline V gene, CDR1 is SQVTM and CDR2 is ANQGSEA. The CDR3 sequence is 12 residues long. This clone was observed many times. No antigen is known for it. Original methodology: Variation in CDR3 across clinicopathological groups served as the basis for constructing a distant-metastasis classifier in papillary thyroid cancer. TCRdb re-called the PCR reads via MiXCR. These V and J calls derive from TCRdb rather than the authors' analysis. The table lists about 16,000 clones, about 32% of them singletons, with 7% to 7.5% in the top ten. Study findings and constraints: It was reportedly found that TCR beta diversity was significantly higher in malignant thyroid tumors than in benign nodules, a difference seen in both blood and tumor samples.

Patients underwent thyroid surgery, and none had received any treatment before it. The chain has TRBV29-1 and TRBJ2-5; D unresolved. The source material was tumor tissue. This clonotype originated in a female donor with papillary thyroid cancer or a benign thyroid nodule (not recorded which). Some clones in this sample may be carry-over from other donors' samples. CDR3 bases: TGCAGCACCCCCCGGCCAGTGGAGACCCAGTACTTC. Protein product: CSTPRPVETQYF.